Described below is a single T cell receptor (beta chain) sequence and its context. Its antigen is undetermined. This CDR3 spans 15 amino acids. Looked up from germline, CDR1 is KGHSH and CDR2 is LQKENI. V was trimmed by 2 bases and J by 0 bases, leaving 8 bases between them. The data derive from a study of regulatory T cells in long-lasting Graves disease. Across the study: Persistent Graves' disease denoted over 5 years of antithyroid drugs plus positive TSH receptor antibodies. Study observations and caveats: The TCR repertoire of persistent Graves' patients was less diverse than that of newly diagnosed ones.

Both iRepertoire HTBI primers and Arm-PCR of CDR3 regions were used to build the TCR beta libraries. Via MiXCR, TCRdb re-called the multiplex PCR reads, giving one row per CDR3 protein. Of hundreds of thousands of distinct CDR3 sequences in the sample, around 21% were seen once. Specified time point: persistent/refractory GD, antithyroid drugs over 5 years with positive TRAb. Generation of the TCR library employed RNA extracted from PBMCs. The patients were drawn from one endocrinology department in Xi'an, China. The sequencing used peripheral blood mononuclear cells (PBMCs), collected when the disease was refractory, from a patient treated with antithyroid drugs. The source is a female donor with Graves disease. The chain is built from TRBV18 and TRBJ1-3; D call uncertain. CDR3 sequence reads: CASSPKEFSGNTIYF. As DNA, the CDR3 is TGTGCCAGCTCACCAAAGGAGTTCTCTGGAAACACCATATATTTT.